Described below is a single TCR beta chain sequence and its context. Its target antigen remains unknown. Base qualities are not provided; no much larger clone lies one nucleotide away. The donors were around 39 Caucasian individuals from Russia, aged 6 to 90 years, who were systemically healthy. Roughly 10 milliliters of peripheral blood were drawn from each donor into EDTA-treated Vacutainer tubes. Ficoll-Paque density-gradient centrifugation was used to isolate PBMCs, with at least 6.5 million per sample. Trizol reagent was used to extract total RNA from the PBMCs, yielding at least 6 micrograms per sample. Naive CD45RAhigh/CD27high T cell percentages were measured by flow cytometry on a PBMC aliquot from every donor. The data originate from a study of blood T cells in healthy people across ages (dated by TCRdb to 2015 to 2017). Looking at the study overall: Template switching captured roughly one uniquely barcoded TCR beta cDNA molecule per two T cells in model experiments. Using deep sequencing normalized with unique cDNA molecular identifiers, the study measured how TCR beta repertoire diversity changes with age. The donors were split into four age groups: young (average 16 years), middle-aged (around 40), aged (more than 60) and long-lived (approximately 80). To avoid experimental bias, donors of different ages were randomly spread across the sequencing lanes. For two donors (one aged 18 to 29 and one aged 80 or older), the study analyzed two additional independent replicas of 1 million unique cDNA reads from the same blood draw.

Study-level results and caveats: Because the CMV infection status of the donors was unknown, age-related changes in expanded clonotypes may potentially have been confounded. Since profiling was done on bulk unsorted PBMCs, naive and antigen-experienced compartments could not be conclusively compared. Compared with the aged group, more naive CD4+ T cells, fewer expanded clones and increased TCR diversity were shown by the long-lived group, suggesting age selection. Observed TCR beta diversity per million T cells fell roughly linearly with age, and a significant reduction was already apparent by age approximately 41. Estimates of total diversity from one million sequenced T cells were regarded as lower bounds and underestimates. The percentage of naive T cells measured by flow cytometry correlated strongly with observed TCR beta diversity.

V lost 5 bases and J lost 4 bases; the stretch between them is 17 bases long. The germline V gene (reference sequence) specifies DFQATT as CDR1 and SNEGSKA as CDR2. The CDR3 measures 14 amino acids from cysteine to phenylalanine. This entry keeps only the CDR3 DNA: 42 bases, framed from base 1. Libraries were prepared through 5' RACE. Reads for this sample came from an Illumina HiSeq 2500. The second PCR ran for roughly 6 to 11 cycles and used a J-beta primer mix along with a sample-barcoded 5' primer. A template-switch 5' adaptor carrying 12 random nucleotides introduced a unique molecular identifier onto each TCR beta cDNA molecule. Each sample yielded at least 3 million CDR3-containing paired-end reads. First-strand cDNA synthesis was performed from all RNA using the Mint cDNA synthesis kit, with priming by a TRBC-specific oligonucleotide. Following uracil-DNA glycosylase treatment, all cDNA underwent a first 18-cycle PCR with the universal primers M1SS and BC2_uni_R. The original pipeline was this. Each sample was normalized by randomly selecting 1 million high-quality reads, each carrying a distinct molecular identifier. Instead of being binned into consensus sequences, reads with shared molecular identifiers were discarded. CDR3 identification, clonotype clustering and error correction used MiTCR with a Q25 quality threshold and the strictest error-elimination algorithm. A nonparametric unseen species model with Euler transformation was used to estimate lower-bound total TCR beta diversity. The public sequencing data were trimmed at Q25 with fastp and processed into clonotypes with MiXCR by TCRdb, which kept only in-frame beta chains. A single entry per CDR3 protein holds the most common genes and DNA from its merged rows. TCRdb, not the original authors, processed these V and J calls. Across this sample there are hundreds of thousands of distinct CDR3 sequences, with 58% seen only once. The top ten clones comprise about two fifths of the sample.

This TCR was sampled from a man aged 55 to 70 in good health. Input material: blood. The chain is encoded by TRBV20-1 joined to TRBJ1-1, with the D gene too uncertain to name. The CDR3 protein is CSAFLTSIGTEAFF. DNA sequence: TGCAGTGCTTTTCTGACATCGATTGGCACTGAAGCTTTCTTT.